One sample yielded the 23 T cell receptor beta chains listed below, sequenced in a study of blood T cell repertoires in COVID-19. Sequencing used immunoSEQ multiplex PCR; TCRdb keeps in-frame clones, though not all of them. The sample has 95,000 to 100,000 clones; 84% are singletons. The specimen sequenced was peripheral blood. The receptors come from a human donor in a cohort sampled during active COVID-19.

The V call is TRBV5-1, the J call TRBJ2-1; TRBD2 agrees at 7 bases. Germline CDR1 and CDR2: SGHRS and YFSETQ. V shed 4 bases, J shed 7 bases, and the junction held 11 bases outside the gene matches. The CDR3 length is 15 residues. The CDR3 region is CASSRGLPGWNEQFF. CDR3 bases: TGCGCCAGCAGCCGGGGACTACCCGGTTGGAATGAGCAGTTCTTC.

This chain uses TRBV18 with TRBJ1-1; 7 bases are shared with TRBD1. The germline V gene has CDR1 KGHSH and CDR2 LQKENI. The CDR3 runs 16 residues. V was clipped by 3 bases and J by 1 base; unmatched bases: 8. CDR3 loop: CASSPRRGAWNTEAFF. The CDR3 DNA follows: TGTGCCAGCTCACCGCGCAGGGGGGCTTGGAACACTGAAGCTTTCTTT. The whole variable domain, remainder taken from reference TRBV18 and TRBJ1-1, is NAGVMQNPRHLVRRRGQEARLRCSPMKGHSHVYWYRQLPEEGLKFMVYLQKENIIDESGMPKERFSAEFPKEGPSILRIQQVVRGDSAAYFCASSPRRGAWNTEAFFGQGTRLTVV.

The CDR3 here is CASSRQRNTEAFF. CDR3 DNA sequence: TGCGCCAGCAGCCGACAGCGGAACACTGAAGCTTTCTTT. V usage is TRBV4-1 and J usage is TRBJ1-1; a possible D gene is TRBD1 (5 bases). Germline values: CDR1 MGHRA, CDR2 YSYEKL. Deletions cut 4 bases from V and 1 base from J, with 7 bases between. This CDR3 has 13 residues.

The chain combines TRBV6-5 with TRBJ2-7, with 8 positions matching TRBD1. Trimming took 6 bases from V and 0 from J; bases not matched to a gene: 4. Germline CDR1 is MNHEY and CDR2 is SVGAGI. This CDR3 comprises 14 residues. In DNA form, the CDR3 reads TGTGCCAGCAGGGGGACAGGATTCTCCTACGAGCAGTACTTC. Protein: CASRGTGFSYEQYF.

By share of the sample, this clone is medium-sized (0.01 to 0.1%). The chain links TRBV5-1 to TRBJ1-2, with D perhaps TRBD1 (5 bases). Germline V gene sequence: CDR1 SGHRS, CDR2 YFSETQ. V shed 4 bases and J shed 4 bases, with 14 bases lying between them. The CDR3 has 14 residues. DNA of the CDR3: TGCGCCAGCAGCCCCGGGAGTGGGACCTATGGCTACACCTTC. The encoded protein is CASSPGSGTYGYTF.

This clone has a single count. The chain has TRBV7-8 and TRBJ2-1, with D unclear. Germline V CDR1 and CDR2: SGHVS, FQNEAQ. The CDR3 consists of 13 residues. Trimming stripped 0 bases from V and 4 bases from J, with 4 bases between. The CDR3 sequence is CASSLARYNEQFF. CDR3 DNA sequence: TGTGCCAGCAGCTTAGCGCGATACAATGAGCAGTTCTTC. Combining the CDR3 with reference TRBV7-8 and TRBJ2-1 gives the whole variable domain GAGVSQSPRYKVAKRGQDVALRCDPISGHVSLFWYQQALGQGPEFLTYFQNEAQLDKSGLPSDRFFAERPEGSVSTLKIQRTQQEDSAVYLCASSLARYNEQFFGPGTRLTVL.

The V and J genes are TRBV10-3 and TRBJ2-7; 10 bases align to TRBD1. This CDR3 has 15 amino acids. V shed 5 bases and J 3 bases; nucleotides not matched to a gene: 7. Germline CDR1 ENHRY, CDR2 SYGVKD. The CDR3 spells CAISTRDRGGYEQYF. DNA for the CDR3: TGTGCCATCAGTACCCGGGACAGGGGAGGCTACGAGCAGTACTTC.

The V gene is TRBV24-1, the J gene TRBJ2-2; 10 bases line up with TRBD1. With V trimmed by 4 bases and J by 1 base, 5 bases remained unmatched. Germline V CDR1 and CDR2: KGHDR, SFDVKD. The length of the CDR3 is 17 residues. The CDR3 loop reads CATSDQGQGMNTGELFF. The CDR3 region has the DNA TGTGCCACCAGTGACCAGGGACAGGGGATGAACACCGGGGAGCTGTTTTTT.

The genes are TRBV29-1 and TRBJ1-2; 8 nucleotides agree with TRBD1. Germline CDR1 is SQVTM and CDR2 is ANQGSEA. The CDR3 loop spans 14 amino acids. The V segment lost 3 bases and the J segment 4 bases; nucleotides outside the gene matches: 7. CDR3 DNA: TGCAGCGTTGACGGACAGGGTGGGAGCTATGGCTACACCTTC. Translating gives CSVDGQGGSYGYTF.

The chain carries TRBV9 and TRBJ1-2; D gene uncertain. The germline V gene has CDR1 SGDLS and CDR2 YYNGEE. V gave up 0 bases and J gave up 0 bases, with 12 bases separating them. This CDR3 has 16 residues. CDR3 protein: CASSVDMVGTNYGYTF. The CDR3 coding sequence is TGTGCCAGCAGCGTAGATATGGTTGGCACTAACTATGGCTACACCTTC.

This clone is a singleton in its sample. V gene TRBV10-2 combines with J gene TRBJ1-6, with 9 positions matching TRBD1. V shed 7 bases, J shed 10 bases, and the junction held 11 bases outside the gene matches. The CDR3 has 15 amino acids. CDR1 is WSHSY, CDR2 SAAADI, per germline. This CDR3 is CASTEGQGLGSPLHF. CDR3 DNA: TGCGCCAGCACCGAGGGACAGGGTCTAGGGTCACCCCTCCACTTT.

The genes are TRBV10-2 and TRBJ2-2; TRBD2 matches 14 bases. The CDR3 covers 14 residues. V trimming: 8 bases; J trimming: 6 bases; junction bases outside the gene matches: 2. In germline, CDR1 is WSHSY, CDR2 SAAADI. CDR3 residues: CASSGLAGAGELFF. CDR3 coding DNA: TGCGCCAGCTCGGGACTAGCGGGAGCCGGGGAGCTGTTTTTT.

This rearrangement joins TRBV14 to TRBJ2-7; D uncertain. The CDR3 has 11 amino acids. V was clipped by 3 bases and J by 6 bases, with 6 bases between them. CDR1 and CDR2 (germline): SGHDN, FVKESK. In nucleotides, the CDR3 is TGTGCCAGCAGCCACTACAGCGAGCAGTACTTC. Its translation: CASSHYSEQYF.

The V and J genes are TRBV14 and TRBJ1-2, with 9 nucleotides matching TRBD1. The CDR3 totals 14 residues. Germline V gives CDR1 SGHDN, CDR2 FVKESK. The J segment lost 14 bases and the V segment lost 1 base, leaving 11 bases of the junction unmatched. The CDR3 region is CASSQGGTGSYSTF. CDR3 nucleotide sequence: TGTGCCAGCAGCCAAGGGGGGACAGGGTCCTACTCGACCTTC.

The V call is TRBV15, the J call TRBJ2-3, with unresolved D. Germline V gene sequence: CDR1 LNHNV, CDR2 YYDKDF (reference sequence). V was pared by 0 bases and J by 1 base, with 11 bases between. This CDR3 comprises 16 residues. The CDR3 here is CATSRDRPSGTDTQYF. The CDR3, as DNA: TGTGCCACCAGCAGAGATCGCCCCTCGGGCACAGATACGCAGTATTTT.

The chain recombines TRBV18 with TRBJ2-1, with 12 bases identical to TRBD2. Trimming cost V 0 bases and J 11 bases; bases outside gene matches: 5. The V gene's germline CDR1 is KGHSH and CDR2 LQKENI. The CDR3 sequence is 15 residues long. The CDR3: CASSPPASGRAQQFF. CDR3 DNA: TGTGCCAGCTCACCACCGGCTAGCGGGAGGGCTCAGCAGTTCTTC.

The CDR3 spells CASSTRISGRTGELFF. The CDR3, as DNA: TGCGCCAGCAGCACCCGGATTAGCGGGAGAACCGGGGAGCTGTTTTTT. The chain links TRBV4-1 to TRBJ2-2; 9 nucleotides agree with TRBD2. J gave up 5 bases and V 5 bases, and 9 bases lay outside the gene matches. The CDR3 consists of 16 residues. Looked up from germline, CDR1 is MGHRA and CDR2 is YSYEKL.

V is TRBV6-1 and J is TRBJ2-1; 11 bases are shared with TRBD2. V was pared by 3 bases and J by 2 bases, with 3 bases of the junction left unmatched. The germline V gene has CDR1 MNHNS and CDR2 SASEGT. The CDR3 runs to 16 residues. As DNA, the CDR3 is TGTGCCAGCAGTGACACTAGCGGGGGAACCTACAATGAGCAGTTCTTC. Protein sequence: CASSDTSGGTYNEQFF.

The chain uses TRBV25-1 and TRBJ1-4, with 9 bases that match TRBD1. V lost 3 bases to trimming and J lost 8 bases; unmatched junction nucleotides: 7. Germline assignment: CDR1 MGHDK and CDR2 SYGVNS. The CDR3 runs to 15 residues. CDR3 bases: TGTGCCAGCAGTGATTGGGGACAGGGAAAAGAAAAACTGTTTTTT. Translating it yields CASSDWGQGKEKLFF.

This clone was recorded once. The V and J genes are TRBV24-1 and TRBJ1-2; 11 nucleotides align to TRBD1. V lost 9 bases to trimming and J lost 0 bases; unmatched junction nucleotides: 14. Germline assignment: CDR1 KGHDR and CDR2 SFDVKD. This CDR3 has 18 residues. The CDR3 DNA reads TGTGCCACCGACCGTATTGGACAGGGGGCAAATACTAACTATGGCTACACCTTC. It encodes CATDRIGQGANTNYGYTF.

J is TRBJ1-1 and V is TRBV13, with a weak D call TRBD1 (6 bases). The CDR3 sequence is 15 residues long. Trimming removed 0 bases from V and 4 bases from J, with 12 bases in between. Per germline, CDR1 PRHDT and CDR2 FYEKMQ (reference sequence). The CDR3 loop is CASSLGLMTGTEAFF. CDR3 nucleotide sequence: TGTGCCAGCAGCTTAGGCCTTATGACAGGCACTGAAGCTTTCTTT.

V and J are TRBV27 and TRBJ2-5; 7 nucleotides match TRBD2. Germline CDR1 is MNHEY and CDR2 is SMNVEV (reference sequence). V was pared by 8 bases and J by 3 bases, with 21 bases of the junction left unmatched. The CDR3 consists of 18 residues. The CDR3 sequence is CASGFNRREAQAKETQYF. CDR3 bases: TGTGCCAGCGGGTTCAATCGACGGGAGGCCCAAGCCAAAGAGACCCAGTACTTC.

This clone was seen a handful of times. The V call is TRBV2, the J call TRBJ2-3, with TRBD2 identical over 7 bases. The CDR3 consists of 14 residues. Trimming removed 5 bases from V and 3 bases from J; junction bases left unmatched: 5. Germline CDR1 is SNHLY and CDR2 is FYNNEI. Here the CDR3 reads CASSFTSVTDTQYF. DNA of the CDR3: TGTGCCAGCAGTTTTACTAGCGTAACAGATACGCAGTATTTT.